A selection of T cell receptor beta chains follows, all from one sample in a study of shared clonotypes between healthy human individuals. The method was immunoSEQ multiplex PCR; TCRdb's version includes in-frame clones alone and lacks a portion of them. The sample has millions of clones, 90% to 95% seen once. The sample taken for sequencing was naive CD4+ T cells sorted from blood. These TCRs come from a man between 18 and 29 years old in good health. Both conserved end residues are part of each CDR3. A D gene is named only where the DNA matches it firmly. Not every row has a clone size; where given, it reads once, few, many or a size class.

NA,TRBV7-6,TRBJ2-3,NA,CASSLAFGSTDTQYF,TGTGCCAGCAGCTTAGCTTTCGGGTCCACAGATACGCAGTATTTT
NA,TRBV5-1,TRBJ2-3,TRBD2,CASSLRLAGGNTDTQYF,TGCGCCAGCAGCTTGCGTTTAGCGGGGGGAAACACAGATACGCAGTATTTT
NA,TRBV9,TRBJ1-3,TRBD1,CASSPDRAHSGNTIYF,TGTGCCAGCAGCCCGGACAGGGCCCACTCTGGAAACACCATATATTTT
NA,TRBV19,TRBJ1-2,TRBD1,CASSIETGGLANYGYTF,TGTGCCAGTAGTATAGAAACAGGGGGCCTTGCTAACTATGGCTACACCTTC
NA,TRBV28,TRBJ2-7,TRBD1,CASSPGQEPYEQYF,TGTGCCAGCAGTCCGGGACAGGAGCCCTACGAGCAGTACTTC
NA,TRBV19,TRBJ2-1,TRBD2,CASSRLAGDNEQFF,TGTGCCAGTAGTCGACTAGCGGGGGACAATGAGCAGTTCTTC
NA,TRBV5-6,TRBJ1-2,NA,CASSLGGGTQSGGYTF,TGTGCCAGCAGCTTGGGGGGCGGTACTCAATCGGGAGGCTACACCTTC
NA,TRBV5-1,TRBJ2-1,NA,CASSLAWRESRNEQFF,TGCGCCAGCAGCTTGGCCTGGCGGGAATCACGCAATGAGCAGTTCTTC
once,TRBV5-6,TRBJ1-2,NA,CASSLPFGGNGYTF,TGTGCCAGCAGCCTGCCTTTTGGGGGCAATGGCTACACCTTC
NA,TRBV10-3,TRBJ2-5,NA,CAISAAGGETQYF,TGTGCCATCAGTGCAGCAGGGGGGGAGACCCAGTACTTC
NA,TRBV19,TRBJ1-2,TRBD1,CASSIGQDYGYTF,TGTGCCAGTAGTATTGGACAGGACTATGGCTACACCTTC
NA,TRBV10-3,TRBJ2-4,NA,CAVREANIQYF,TGTGCCGTCAGGGAGGCAAACATTCAGTACTTC
NA,TRBV10-1,TRBJ2-2,TRBD1,CASSETGQGTGELFF,TGCGCCAGCAGTGAGACAGGACAGGGAACCGGGGAGCTGTTTTTT
NA,TRBV6-6,TRBJ1-2,NA,CASSSGGLGYTF,TGTGCCAGCAGTTCTGGGGGATTAGGCTACACCTTC
NA,TRBV10-3,TRBJ2-1,TRBD2,CAIREGGSGRGEQFF,TGTGCCATCAGGGAAGGCGGAAGCGGGAGAGGTGAGCAGTTCTTC
NA,TRBV7-9,TRBJ1-2,TRBD1,CASSHTDRGNSGYTF,TGTGCCAGCAGCCACACGGACAGGGGAAATTCTGGCTACACCTTC
NA,TRBV20-1,TRBJ2-1,NA,CSALRMNEQFF,TGCAGTGCTCTACGCATGAATGAGCAGTTCTTC
NA,TRBV11-2,TRBJ2-1,NA,CASSLGGTSLIYNEQFF,TGTGCCAGCAGCTTAGGCGGTACCAGTTTGATCTACAATGAGCAGTTCTTC
NA,TRBV29-1,TRBJ2-7,NA,CSVGRDSYEQYF,TGCAGCGTTGGTAGGGACTCCTACGAGCAGTACTTC
NA,TRBV23-1,TRBJ1-5,TRBD1,CASEGDSTINFNQPQHF,TGCGCCAGTGAGGGGGACAGTACTATTAACTTCAATCAGCCCCAGCATTTT
NA,TRBV9,TRBJ1-3,NA,CASSAVVSSSGNTIYF,TGTGCCAGCAGCGCCGTCGTTTCGTCATCTGGAAACACCATATATTTT
NA,TRBV5-1,TRBJ2-5,TRBD1,CASSSGWTGVQETQYF,TGCGCCAGCAGTTCGGGATGGACAGGGGTCCAAGAGACCCAGTACTTC
NA,TRBV10-3,TRBJ2-7,NA,CAISATGRGDEQYF,TGTGCCATCAGCGCGACCGGACGAGGGGACGAGCAGTACTTC
NA,TRBV6-1,TRBJ1-2,NA,CASSVIRDRMAVRQYGYTF,TGTGCCAGCAGTGTCATCCGGGACCGAATGGCCGTTCGTCAATATGGCTACACCTTC
NA,TRBV15,TRBJ2-5,TRBD2,CATSRDWALAGGRETQYF,TGTGCCACCAGCAGAGATTGGGCACTAGCGGGGGGCAGGGAGACCCAGTACTTC
NA,TRBV10-3,TRBJ1-2,NA,CAIRGTDNNYGYTF,TGTGCCATCAGGGGGACGGATAATAACTATGGCTACACCTTC
NA,TRBV9,TRBJ2-3,NA,CASSAITDTQYF,TGTGCCAGCAGCGCGATCACAGATACGCAGTATTTT
NA,TRBV6-6,TRBJ2-5,TRBD2,CASSITSVQETQYF,TGTGCCAGCAGTATAACTAGCGTCCAAGAGACCCAGTACTTC
NA,TRBV6-5,TRBJ1-1,TRBD1,CASSRTGEGTEAFF,TGTGCCAGCAGTCGGACAGGGGAGGGAACTGAAGCTTTCTTT
NA,TRBV5-1,TRBJ2-5,NA,CASSLSSEGKTQYF,TGCGCCAGCAGCTTGTCAAGCGAAGGGAAGACCCAGTACTTC
few,TRBV7-9,TRBJ2-7,NA,CASSLAVGLEQYF,TGTGCCAGCAGCTTAGCTGTGGGCCTCGAGCAGTACTTC
NA,TRBV5-4,TRBJ2-7,NA,CASSIGGGPYEQYF,TGTGCCAGCAGCATTGGAGGGGGCCCCTACGAGCAGTACTTC
few,TRBV4-3,TRBJ1-6,TRBD1,CASSRGDSEDSPLHF,TGCGCCAGCAGCCGCGGGGACAGCGAAGATTCACCCCTCCACTTT
NA,TRBV7-9,TRBJ1-4,NA,CASSLRPGTNEKLFF,TGTGCCAGCAGCCTTCGTCCGGGGACGAATGAAAAACTGTTTTTT
NA,TRBV25-1,TRBJ1-4,NA,CASSGVTGSNEKLFF,TGTGCCAGCAGTGGTGTTACAGGGTCTAATGAAAAACTGTTTTTT
NA,TRBV18,TRBJ2-7,NA,CASSPFDRVYEQYF,TGTGCCAGCTCACCCTTCGACAGAGTTTACGAGCAGTACTTC
NA,TRBV19,TRBJ2-5,TRBD1,CASSREGQKTQYF,TGTGCCAGTAGTCGAGAGGGACAGAAGACCCAGTACTTC
NA,TRBV2,TRBJ2-5,TRBD2,CASRRGVGETQYF,TGTGCCAGCAGGCGGGGGGTCGGGGAGACCCAGTACTTC
NA,TRBV5-1,TRBJ2-7,NA,CASSLLRDPNYEQYF,TGCGCCAGCAGCCTACTCCGGGACCCGAACTACGAGCAGTACTTC
NA,TRBV28,TRBJ1-2,TRBD1,CASSTGTGGGVRGYTF,TGTGCCAGCAGTACCGGGACAGGGGGGGGAGTAAGAGGCTACACCTTC
NA,TRBV6-5,TRBJ2-5,NA,CASSYKGRQTQETQYF,TGTGCCAGCAGTTACAAAGGTCGACAGACCCAAGAGACCCAGTACTTC
NA,TRBV5-1,TRBJ1-2,NA,CASSFPEGYGYTF,TGCGCCAGCAGCTTTCCAGAGGGCTATGGCTACACCTTC
NA,TRBV5-1,TRBJ1-1,TRBD1,CASSDRDRGNTEAFF,TGCGCCAGCAGCGACCGGGACAGGGGTAACACTGAAGCTTTCTTT
NA,TRBV5-1,TRBJ2-2,NA,CASSLGLVGTGELFF,TGCGCCAGCAGCTTGGGACTAGTGGGGACCGGGGAGCTGTTTTTT
NA,TRBV10-3,TRBJ2-7,NA,CAISLGLSYEQYF,TGTGCCATCAGTTTAGGCCTCTCCTACGAGCAGTACTTC
NA,TRBV6-5,TRBJ1-1,NA,CASSRRGGEAFF,TGTGCCAGCAGCCGACGGGGTGGGGAAGCTTTCTTT
NA,TRBV30,TRBJ1-6,NA,CAWSPRDFYNSPLHF,TGTGCCTGGAGCCCTCGGGACTTCTATAATTCACCCCTCCACTTT
NA,TRBV29-1,TRBJ2-3,NA,CSVEARLNFRPQYF,TGCAGCGTTGAAGCCAGACTAAACTTCAGACCGCAGTATTTT
NA,TRBV27,TRBJ2-5,NA,CASSLRLVGETQYF,TGTGCCAGCAGTTTACGGCTAGTAGGAGAGACCCAGTACTTC
once,TRBV5-1,TRBJ2-1,NA,CASSLEGRNEQFF,TGCGCCAGCAGCTTGGAGGGAAGGAATGAGCAGTTCTTC
NA,TRBV29-1,TRBJ2-3,TRBD1,CSVAPGTGGTDTQYF,TGCAGCGTAGCCCCGGGGACAGGGGGGACAGATACGCAGTATTTT
NA,TRBV5-1,TRBJ2-1,TRBD2,CASSSGLAGSVDEQFF,TGCGCCAGCAGCTCGGGACTAGCGGGATCGGTGGATGAGCAGTTCTTC
NA,TRBV21-1,TRBJ2-3,NA,CASSPPFDWDRVTDTQYF,TGTGCCAGCAGCCCCCCCTTTGACTGGGACAGGGTCACAGATACGCAGTATTTT
NA,TRBV6-6,TRBJ2-7,TRBD2,CASSRLALYEQYF,TGTGCCAGCAGTCGACTAGCGCTATACGAGCAGTACTTC